The rows below give T cell receptor beta chains drawn from one sample of a study of blood T cell repertoires in COVID-19. Repertoires were generated with immunoSEQ multiplex PCR, while TCRdb's copy carries only in-frame clones and drops some. The profile shows roughly 280,000 clones, approximately 91% of them singletons. The source material was peripheral blood. These receptors originate from a man over 45 with acute or convalescent COVID-19. The CDR3 runs from the conserved cysteine through the conserved F or W. D genes are given only for firm matches. Rows may omit the clone size; those that give it use once, few, many or a size class.

cdr3_nt | cdr3_aa | clone_size | j_call | d_call | v_call
TGTGCCAGCAGTGCTGGACACAGCACAGATACGCAGTATTTT | CASSAGHSTDTQYF | . | TRBJ2-3 | . | TRBV9
TGTGCCACCAGTGATCCGGGAACCTATAGCAATCAGCCCCAGCATTTT | CATSDPGTYSNQPQHF | . | TRBJ1-5 | . | TRBV24-1
TGCAGTGCTTACAGGACCGGGGAGCTGTTTTTT | CSAYRTGELFF | . | TRBJ2-2 | . | TRBV20-1
TGTGCCAGCAGTTCCGCGACAGGGGTCCCCACTGAAGCTTTCTTT | CASSSATGVPTEAFF | . | TRBJ1-1 | TRBD1 | TRBV6-5
TGTGCCATCAGAGCCGGGATAAACGGGGAGACCCAGTACTTC | CAIRAGINGETQYF | . | TRBJ2-5 | . | TRBV10-3
TGTGCCAGCAGCTTGGATATTCTCCGGGGTGCTGGGAACACTGAAGCTTTCTTT | CASSLDILRGAGNTEAFF | . | TRBJ1-1 | . | TRBV5-4
TGTGCCAGCAGCTTGGATCTGGAGACTCCGGGACAGGCGCGCGGGCAGTACTTC | CASSLDLETPGQARGQYF | once | TRBJ2-7 | TRBD1 | TRBV5-4
TGCGCCAGCAGTGTTGAGCGGGGGGAGACCCAGTACTTC | CASSVERGETQYF | . | TRBJ2-5 | TRBD2 | TRBV10-2
TGTGCCAGCAGCCTCGGGACAGTACCCGGCTACACCTTC | CASSLGTVPGYTF | . | TRBJ1-2 | TRBD1 | TRBV3-1/TRBV3-2
TGTGCCAGCTCACAAAGGGAGGCTGGGGCCAACGTCCTGACTTTC | CASSQREAGANVLTF | . | TRBJ2-6 | . | TRBV18
TGTGCCAGCAGCGTAGAACGGGGCACAGATACGCAGTATTTT | CASSVERGTDTQYF | . | TRBJ2-3 | . | TRBV9
TGTGCCAGCAGCTCGGGACACGATCAGGGTCAGCCCCAGCATTTT | CASSSGHDQGQPQHF | . | TRBJ1-5 | . | TRBV5-6